These 14 T cell receptor beta chains were sequenced from one sample in a study of CD8 T cells in ankylosing spondylitis. Broader study findings: There was a TCR beta motif, made of 7 to 9 highly homologous variants, that appeared characteristic of ankylosing spondylitis blood.

No cognate antigen is known for these TCRs. Via MiXCR, TCRdb re-called the 5' RACE reads, giving one row per CDR3 protein. The table has 700,000 to 850,000 distinct CDR3 sequences, 10% to 15% seen once. Sequenced material: blood, either unsorted or a sorted T cell fraction (not recorded which). Every receptor here comes from a male donor with ankylosing spondylitis.

This clonotype was seen only a few times. The CDR3 region has the DNA TGCGCCAGCAGCTTGGGTGTGGGGGGCTCGGATGAGCAGTTCTTC. Amino acids: CASSLGVGGSDEQFF. The rearrangement links TRBV5-1 to TRBJ2-1, with D perhaps TRBD1 or TRBD2 (6 bases each). CDR1 SGHRS and CDR2 YFSETQ come from the germline V gene. The CDR3 extends over 15 amino acids. Trimming pared 0 bases from V and 8 bases from J, leaving 15 bases between.

This clonotype was seen a few times. V gene TRBV4-2 combines with J gene TRBJ2-3, with 7 bases that match TRBD2. The CDR3 runs 15 residues. Germline loops: CDR1 LGHNA, CDR2 YNFKEQ. V gave up 4 bases and J gave up 6 bases; unmatched junction bases: 10. The CDR3 loop reads CASSRKTSDLDTQYF. Written as DNA, the CDR3 is TGTGCCAGCAGCCGGAAAACTAGCGATCTGGATACGCAGTATTTT.

This rearrangement joins TRBV10-3 to TRBJ2-7, with 11 bases identical to TRBD2. The germline gives CDR1 ENHRY, CDR2 SYGVKD. The CDR3 totals 14 residues. V lost 3 bases and J lost 3; bases outside the gene matches: 1. The CDR3 loop reads CAISELAGDYEQYF. The CDR3 region has the DNA TGTGCCATCAGTGAACTAGCGGGGGACTACGAGCAGTACTTC.

The rearrangement joins TRBV20-1 to TRBJ2-4; D unresolved. The CDR3 is 12 amino acids. Germline V lookup: CDR1 DFQATT, CDR2 SNEGSKA (reference sequence). Trimming left V 4 bases short and J 0 bases short, with 4 bases between. The CDR3 coding sequence is TGCAGTGCTACTATAGCCAAAAACATTCAGTACTTC. Protein: CSATIAKNIQYF.

This clonotype was recorded many times. The chain employs TRBV9 and TRBJ1-1; no clear D. The V and J ends lost 2 bases and 1 base respectively, with 12 bases between them. The germline CDR1 and CDR2 sequences are SGDLS and YYNGEE. The CDR3 has 15 residues. The CDR3 loop is CASSVEARSNTEAFF. CDR3 DNA sequence: TGTGCCAGCAGCGTCGAGGCCAGATCGAACACTGAAGCTTTCTTT.

The rearrangement joins TRBV3-1 to TRBJ2-3; 10 bases are a match to TRBD1. Trimming at V came to 5 bases and at J to 4 bases, leaving 9 bases not matched to a gene. The CDR3 runs to 16 residues. Germline-derived CDR1 and CDR2 are LGHDT and YNNKEL (reference sequence). CDR3 sequence reads: CASSYRDRGRADTQYF. CDR3 sequence (DNA): TGTGCCAGCAGCTACCGGGACAGGGGAAGGGCAGATACGCAGTATTTT.

The V gene is TRBV6-2 or TRBV6-3, the J gene TRBJ1-2, with 7 bases lining up with TRBD1. The junction had 7 bases not matched to a gene; V was cut back by 6 bases and J by 0 bases. The CDR3 runs 15 residues. Germline V gene sequence: CDR1 MNHEY, CDR2 SVGEGT. CDR3: CASSHPGTANYGYTF. The CDR3 bases are TGTGCCAGCAGCCATCCCGGGACAGCTAACTATGGCTACACCTTC.

This clonotype was counted many times. The chain uses TRBV20-1 and TRBJ2-1; D gene ambiguous. The germline V and J ends were trimmed by 3 bases and 8 bases, with 5 bases remaining between them. The CDR3 totals 10 residues. Germline V gene lookup returns CDR1 DFQATT and CDR2 SNEGSKA (reference sequence). The CDR3 region is CSARFHEQFF. The CDR3 nucleotides read TGCAGTGCTAGGTTCCATGAGCAGTTCTTC.

This clonotype appeared many times. The rearrangement joins TRBV7-9 to TRBJ2-7; 7 bases are a match to TRBD2. CDR1 and CDR2 (germline): SEHNR, FQNEAQ (reference sequence). The CDR3 is 14 residues long. The J segment lost 0 bases and the V segment lost 3 bases, leaving 2 bases of the junction unmatched. CDR3 in amino acids: CASSFREASYEQYF. CDR3 DNA: TGTGCCAGCAGCTTTCGGGAGGCCTCCTACGAGCAGTACTTC.

The table lists this clonotype with many counts. The rearrangement joins TRBV12-3 or TRBV12-4 to TRBJ2-4, with a weak D call TRBD2 (5 bases). V lost 1 base, J lost 6 bases, and 7 bases lay in between. The CDR3 extends over 13 amino acids. CDR3 sequence reads: CASSLVRGNIQYF. The DNA of the CDR3 is TGTGCCAGCAGTTTAGTTCGGGGAAACATTCAGTACTTC.

This clonotype appeared a few times. V is TRBV6-1 and J is TRBJ1-2, with 10 positions matching TRBD1. The germline CDR1 and CDR2 sequences are MNHNS and SASEGT. Trimming at V came to 5 bases and at J to 0 bases, leaving 9 bases not matched to a gene. CDR3 size: 17 residues. CDR3 in DNA: TGTGCCAGCAGTCGTCCGGGACAGGGGTTGACTAACTATGGCTACACCTTC. The encoded protein is CASSRPGQGLTNYGYTF.

Here the CDR3 DNA reads TGTGCCAGCAGTTTTTTGAGACAGGGCTACAATGAGCAGTTCTTC. It codes for CASSFLRQGYNEQFF. The rearrangement joins TRBV28 to TRBJ2-1; 7 nucleotides align to TRBD1. CDR1 and CDR2 from the germline V gene are MDHEN and SYDVKM. Trimming cost V 3 bases and J 3 bases; bases outside gene matches: 5. The CDR3 extends over 15 amino acids.

This clonotype was observed at least ten times. The CDR3 DNA sequence: TGCAGTGCTAGAGATAGGGGTGGGGCTGAGCAGTTCTTC. Translation: CSARDRGGAEQFF. V and J are TRBV20-1 and TRBJ2-1, with D perhaps matching TRBD1 (5 bases). The V gene's germline CDR1 is DFQATT and CDR2 SNEGSKA (reference sequence). V was shortened by 0 bases and J by 9 bases, with 12 bases between the two germline ends. The CDR3 spans 13 residues.

The J gene is TRBJ2-5, the V gene TRBV20-1; tentatively, D is TRBD2 (5 bases). Trimming cost V 5 bases and J 1 base, with 14 bases left between them. Germline V gene lookup returns CDR1 DFQATT and CDR2 SNEGSKA (reference sequence). The CDR3 has 14 amino acids. The CDR3 protein is CSAVGPSGQETQYF. CDR3 nucleotide sequence: TGCAGTGCTGTGGGCCCGAGCGGCCAAGAGACCCAGTACTTC.